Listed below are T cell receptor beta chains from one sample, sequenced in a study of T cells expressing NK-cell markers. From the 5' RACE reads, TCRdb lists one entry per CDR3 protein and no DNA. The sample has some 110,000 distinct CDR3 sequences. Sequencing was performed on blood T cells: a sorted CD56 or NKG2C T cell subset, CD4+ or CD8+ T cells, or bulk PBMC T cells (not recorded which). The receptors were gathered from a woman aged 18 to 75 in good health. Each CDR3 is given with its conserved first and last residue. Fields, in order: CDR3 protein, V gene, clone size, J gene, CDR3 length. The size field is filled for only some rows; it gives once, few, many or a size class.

CASSLGEADTGELFF | TRBV5-1 | - | TRBJ2-2 | 15
CASSLGPGVYEQYF | TRBV7-9 | - | TRBJ2-7 | 14
CASSRPGLSTEAFF | TRBV7-6 | - | TRBJ1-1 | 14
CASSIFSGNEQFF | TRBV19 | - | TRBJ2-1 | 13
CASRPGLSSGNTIYF | TRBV6-2/TRBV6-3 | - | TRBJ1-3 | 15
CASSLWASGTDTQYF | TRBV27 | - | TRBJ2-3 | 15
CAARRVSEQFF | TRBV15 | - | TRBJ2-1 | 11
CASSLSATSYNEQFF | TRBV27 | - | TRBJ2-1 | 15
CASSFGLGLYNEQFF | TRBV11-2 | - | TRBJ2-1 | 15
CASSLFGYPSTDTQYF | TRBV12-3/TRBV12-4 | large | TRBJ2-3 | 16
CASSFSVGEQFF | TRBV27 | - | TRBJ2-1 | 12
CASSLAGVGAHTEAFF | TRBV7-3 | - | TRBJ1-1 | 16
CASSQDKRGPQETQYF | TRBV3-1 | - | TRBJ2-5 | 16
CASSYPQSLEAFF | TRBV6-2/TRBV6-3 | - | TRBJ1-1 | 13
CASSHREVGEQFF | TRBV7-7 | - | TRBJ2-1 | 13
CASSTSLGAGYGYTF | TRBV4-1 | - | TRBJ1-2 | 15
CASSLSSNYNEQFF | TRBV27 | - | TRBJ2-1 | 14
CASSPSEGLQPQHF | TRBV18 | - | TRBJ1-5 | 14
CASSALSGQGASYEQYF | TRBV21-1 | - | TRBJ2-7 | 17
CASSYEAEPTYEQYF | TRBV6-2/TRBV6-3 | - | TRBJ2-7 | 15
CASIRDETYEQFF | TRBV5-6 | - | TRBJ2-1 | 13
CASSLGGLEAFF | TRBV7-9 | - | TRBJ1-1 | 12
CASSLMPQEIQYF | TRBV7-2 | - | TRBJ2-4 | 13
CASSLSQGDEKLFF | TRBV7-9 | - | TRBJ1-4 | 14
CIPGPSYNEQFF | TRBV29-1 | - | TRBJ2-1 | 12
CASSHRGSNQPQHF | TRBV27 | - | TRBJ1-5 | 14
CASSSGRNGGEQYF | TRBV19 | - | TRBJ2-7 | 14
CASSHGLADNEQFF | TRBV12-3/TRBV12-4 | - | TRBJ2-1 | 14
CASSLTHPPSGRARDTQYF | TRBV11-1 | - | TRBJ2-3 | 19
CASSWTSGSGEQYF | TRBV19 | - | TRBJ2-7 | 14
CASSQDRMNTGELFF | TRBV4-3 | - | TRBJ2-2 | 15
CASTSAGAALDLTGELFF | TRBV12-3/TRBV12-4 | - | TRBJ2-2 | 18
CASSQGVVAGIRIQYF | TRBV4-3 | - | TRBJ2-4 | 16
CSVQLPGHLNEKLFF | TRBV29-1 | - | TRBJ1-4 | 15
CASKVQGWYGYTF | TRBV5-1 | - | TRBJ1-2 | 13
CASRSGLTNTGELFF | TRBV3-1 | - | TRBJ2-2 | 15
CASSQEPGLAGQNEQFF | TRBV4-3 | - | TRBJ2-1 | 17
CASSPDRVRSPLHF | TRBV13 | - | TRBJ1-6 | 14
CASSYQGAQLAGPSYEQYF | TRBV27 | - | TRBJ2-7 | 19
CSGDRGNEQFF | TRBV29-1 | - | TRBJ2-1 | 11
CASSPPTVNTEAFF | TRBV7-9 | - | TRBJ1-1 | 14
CASSLLAGASYNEQFF | TRBV7-2 | - | TRBJ2-1 | 16
CSASKREDLPYEQYF | TRBV20-1 | - | TRBJ2-7 | 15
CASTLAGDMNEQFF | TRBV28 | - | TRBJ2-1 | 14
CASSPPSGEETQYF | TRBV9 | - | TRBJ2-5 | 14
CASSFLGGRDTQYF | TRBV12-3/TRBV12-4 | - | TRBJ2-3 | 14
CASIGANEQFF | TRBV6-2/TRBV6-3 | - | TRBJ2-1 | 11
CASSHESDSQQETQYF | TRBV6-5 | - | TRBJ2-5 | 16
CASTLALDSDSNTEAFF | TRBV5-1 | - | TRBJ1-1 | 17